Following are 19 T cell receptor beta chains from one sample sequenced in a study of graft-versus-host responses after intestinal transplantation. Profiling relied on immunoSEQ multiplex PCR, and the TCRdb table lists in-frame clones only, not all of them. The table includes tens of thousands of clones, roughly 90% detected once. These receptors have no identified antigens. The starting material was unstimulated CD8+ T cells sorted from spleen or lymph node cells, obtained before intestinal transplant. The source of these receptors is a human donor who received an intestinal transplant.

A single count supports this clone. V and J are TRBV29-1 and TRBJ1-1, with D maybe TRBD1 (5 bases). Germline loops: CDR1 SQVTM, CDR2 ANQGSEA. Between the trimmed V and J ends, which lost 4 bases and 2 bases, there was a span of 8 bases. The CDR3 is made up of 12 amino acids. The DNA of the CDR3 is TGCAGCGTTGCCGGGGGAAACACTGAAGCTTTCTTT. Its protein product is CSVAGGNTEAFF. Supplemented by reference TRBV29-1 and TRBJ1-1, the full variable domain reads SAVISQKPSRDICQRGTSLTIQCQVDSQVTMMFWYRQQPGQSLTLIATANQGSEATYESGFVIDKFPISRPNLTFSTLTVSNMSPEDSSIYLCSVAGGNTEAFFGQGTRLTVV.

V is TRBV5-1 and J is TRBJ1-1, with a weak D call TRBD1 (5 bases). Germline CDR1 is SGHRS and CDR2 is YFSETQ. CDR3 size: 13 residues. The V and J ends lost 2 bases and 3 bases respectively, with 8 bases between them. This CDR3 is CASSFGGYTEAFF. The CDR3 region has the DNA TGCGCCAGCAGCTTTGGGGGGTACACTGAAGCTTTCTTT.

V gene TRBV2 combines with J gene TRBJ2-3; no definite D call. Trimming pared 5 bases from V and 4 bases from J, leaving 7 bases between. This CDR3 has 12 amino acids. Germline V gene lookup returns CDR1 SNHLY and CDR2 FYNNEI. The CDR3 loop is CASSPQADTQYF. The CDR3 coding sequence is TGTGCCAGCAGTCCCCAGGCAGATACGCAGTATTTT.

The CDR3 nucleotides are TGTGCCAGCAGCTTAGGGGGCGCAGATACGCAGTATTTT. This codes for CASSLGGADTQYF. The chain is built from TRBV7-8 and TRBJ2-3, with D maybe TRBD1 (5 bases). Germline values: CDR1 SGHVS, CDR2 FQNEAQ. The CDR3 loop spans 13 amino acids. V shed 1 base and J shed 4 bases, with 6 bases lying between them. The full variable domain, rest sourced from reference TRBV7-8 and TRBJ2-3, is GAGVSQSPRYKVAKRGQDVALRCDPISGHVSLFWYQQALGQGPEFLTYFQNEAQLDKSGLPSDRFFAERPEGSVSTLKIQRTQQEDSAVYLCASSLGGADTQYFGPGTRLTVL.

The chain has TRBV2 and TRBJ1-2, with D perhaps matching TRBD1 (5 bases). Per the germline V gene, CDR1 is SNHLY and CDR2 is FYNNEI. V was cut by 8 bases and J by 7 bases, with 20 bases left in between. The CDR3 totals 14 residues. The CDR3 DNA follows: TGTGCCAGCGACCCGGAACTGGGGCCGGGTGGCTACACCTTC. Protein: CASDPELGPGGYTF.

A single count supports this clone. CDR3 bases: TGTGCTAGTGGTTTGACCCCGGGGACAGGGGACCTCGGGACCCAGTACTTC. Residues: CASGLTPGTGDLGTQYF. This rearrangement joins TRBV12-5 to TRBJ2-5, with TRBD1 matching 10 bases. The CDR3 consists of 17 residues. Germline V gene lookup returns CDR1 LGHNT and CDR2 FRNRAP. After removal of 2 bases from V and 7 bases from J, the junction contained 13 bases not matched to a gene. The whole variable domain, filled in from reference TRBV12-5 and TRBJ2-5, reads DARVTQTPRHKVTEMGQEVTMRCQPILGHNTVFWYRQTMMQGLELLAYFRNRAPLDDSGMPKDRFSAEMPDATLATLKIQPSEPRDSAVYFCASGLTPGTGDLGTQYFGPGTRLLVL.

The chain joins TRBV28 to TRBJ2-7; possibly TRBD1 for D (6 bases). Per the germline V gene, CDR1 is MDHEN and CDR2 is SYDVKM. This CDR3 has 12 amino acids. V was clipped by 4 bases and J by 7 bases, with 11 bases between them. The CDR3 bases are TGTGCCAGCAGTTCGGACAGTTCAGAGCAGTACTTC. Its translation is CASSSDSSEQYF.

This rearrangement joins TRBV5-4 to TRBJ2-2; 7 positions match TRBD1. CDR3 length: 14 amino acids. Germline V CDR1 and CDR2: SGHNT, YYREEE (reference sequence). Trimming removed 3 bases from V and 7 bases from J; junction bases left unmatched: 6. The chain's CDR3 is CASSSDRTLGELFF. In DNA, the CDR3 is TGTGCCAGCAGCTCGGACAGGACCCTCGGGGAGCTGTTTTTT.

With respect to this clone: Other DNA sequences in the sample encode the same CDR3. The V gene is TRBV27, the J gene TRBJ2-7; TRBD2 might be the D (6 bases). This CDR3 contains 14 residues. The V end was cut by 5 bases, the J end by 1 base, with 12 bases between. Germline-derived CDR1 and CDR2 are MNHEY and SMNVEV (reference sequence). In DNA, the CDR3 is TGTGCCAGCAGTCCGGGACTGGGGTCCTACGAGCAGTACTTC. Its protein product is CASSPGLGSYEQYF.

The chain carries TRBV27 and TRBJ2-5; TRBD2 aligns across 8 bases. The V gene end was trimmed by 4 bases and the J gene end by 5 bases; junction bases not matched to a gene: 6. Germline V gene lookup returns CDR1 MNHEY and CDR2 SMNVEV (reference sequence). The CDR3 extends over 14 amino acids. Here the CDR3 reads CASSSRLARETQYF. The CDR3 nucleotides are TGTGCCAGCAGTTCCCGACTAGCGAGGGAGACCCAGTACTTC.

The genes are TRBV4-1 and TRBJ2-7, with TRBD1 matching 7 bases. V dropped 3 bases and J dropped 4; count of bases not matched to a gene: 9. This CDR3 spans 15 amino acids. In germline, CDR1 is MGHRA, CDR2 YSYEKL. CDR3 region: CASSQRQGLTYEQYF. Written as DNA, the CDR3 is TGCGCCAGCAGCCAGAGACAGGGCTTAACTTACGAGCAGTACTTC.

The chain combines TRBV5-1 with TRBJ1-1; unclear D gene. Germline V gene sequence: CDR1 SGHRS, CDR2 YFSETQ. The CDR3 covers 17 residues. The ends were cut back, 3 bases at V and 0 bases at J, with 18 bases in the middle. The CDR3 here is CASSWQASGRMNTEAFF. The CDR3, as DNA: TGCGCCAGCAGCTGGCAGGCGTCCGGGAGGATGAACACTGAAGCTTTCTTT. Drawing the rest from reference TRBV5-1 and TRBJ1-1, the complete variable domain is KAGVTQTPRYLIKTRGQQVTLSCSPISGHRSVSWYQQTPGQGLQFLFEYFSETQRNKGNFPGRFSGRQFSNSRSEMNVSTLELGDSALYLCASSWQASGRMNTEAFFGQGTRLTVV.

A single count supports this clone. This chain connects TRBV5-1 to TRBJ1-2; 9 nucleotides align to TRBD1. With V trimmed by 4 bases and J by 7 bases, 14 bases remained unmatched. Germline CDR1 SGHRS, CDR2 YFSETQ. The CDR3 totals 16 residues. The CDR3: CASSPGTGSSYRGYTF. Here the CDR3 DNA reads TGCGCCAGCAGCCCTGGGACAGGGAGCAGCTATCGTGGCTACACCTTC. Drawing the rest from reference TRBV5-1 and TRBJ1-2, the complete variable domain is KAGVTQTPRYLIKTRGQQVTLSCSPISGHRSVSWYQQTPGQGLQFLFEYFSETQRNKGNFPGRFSGRQFSNSRSEMNVSTLELGDSALYLCASSPGTGSSYRGYTFGSGTRLTVV.

This clone showed up just once. The chain has TRBV30 and TRBJ2-7; tentatively, D is TRBD2 (6 bases). V lost 0 bases, J lost 0 bases, and 6 bases lay in between. Germline V gives CDR1 GTSNPN, CDR2 SVGIG (reference sequence). This CDR3 spans 13 amino acids. For the CDR3, the DNA is TGTGCCTGGAGTGTGGGAGGCTCCTACGAGCAGTACTTC. It yields the protein CAWSVGGSYEQYF.

The chain is built from TRBV29-1 and TRBJ2-5; 7 nucleotides line up with TRBD1. The CDR3 is 13 amino acids. Germline CDR1 is SQVTM and CDR2 is ANQGSEA. Trimming at V came to 5 bases and at J to 3 bases, leaving 6 bases not matched to a gene. CDR3 sequence: CSVQGEWEETQYF. The CDR3 DNA sequence: TGCAGCGTTCAGGGGGAATGGGAAGAGACCCAGTACTTC.

The rearrangement uses TRBV7-9 and TRBJ2-1; TRBD1 matches at 7 bases. V was clipped by 5 bases and J by 9 bases; unmatched bases: 16. The CDR3 is made up of 16 amino acids. Germline loops: CDR1 SEHNR, CDR2 FQNEAQ (reference sequence). DNA of the CDR3: TGTGCCAGCAGCCCAAGCAGCCTAGGGACAGCCACTGAGCAGTTCTTC. Translation: CASSPSSLGTATEQFF.

This chain links TRBV27 with TRBJ2-1; D is uncertain. V lost 4 bases, J lost 0 bases, and 10 bases lay in between. The CDR3 extends over 15 amino acids. Germline V lookup: CDR1 MNHEY, CDR2 SMNVEV (reference sequence). This CDR3 reads CASSYNPSSYNEQFF. CDR3 in DNA: TGTGCCAGCAGTTACAATCCCAGCTCCTACAATGAGCAGTTCTTC.

The J gene is TRBJ2-2, the V gene TRBV4-1; 8 positions match TRBD2. After removal of 4 bases from V and 4 bases from J, the junction contained 8 bases not matched to a gene. Germline V gene lookup returns CDR1 MGHRA and CDR2 YSYEKL. This CDR3 is 16 amino acids long. CDR3 nucleotide sequence: TGCGCCAGCAGCCCACGGGGGGGCTTCACCACCGGGGAGCTGTTTTTT. This translates into CASSPRGGFTTGELFF.

The V gene is TRBV5-8, the J gene TRBJ2-1; 7 positions agree with TRBD2. CDR1 and CDR2 (germline): SGHTS, YDEGEE. The length of the CDR3 is 15 residues. With V trimmed by 4 bases and J by 8 bases, 12 bases remained unmatched. The CDR3 region has the DNA TGTGCCAGCAGCACCAGTAGCGGGCCAGATGATGAGCAGTTCTTC. Protein product: CASSTSSGPDDEQFF.